The 26 T cell receptor beta chains given below trace back to one sample, sequenced in a study of early T cells in non-severe SARS-CoV-2 infection. TCRdb reprocessed the 5' RACE reads with MiXCR, giving one entry per CDR3 protein. Of tens of thousands of distinct CDR3 sequences listed, under 7% are singletons. The sequenced sample consisted of whole blood. The source of these receptors is an adult who was a healthcare worker with PCR-confirmed SARS-CoV-2 infection or an uninfected control (not recorded which).

V usage is TRBV2 and J usage is TRBJ1-5; D gene unclear. CDR1 and CDR2 (germline): SNHLY, FYNNEI. V dropped 0 bases and J dropped 8 bases, with 11 bases sitting between them. This CDR3 region has 14 residues. CDR3 residues: CASSEAPYLEPQHF. DNA of the CDR3: TGTGCCAGCAGTGAAGCGCCCTACTTGGAGCCCCAGCATTTT. Based on the CDR3 plus reference TRBV2 and TRBJ1-5, the full variable domain is EPEVTQTPSHQVTQMGQEVILRCVPISNHLYFYWYRQILGQKVEFLVSFYNNEISEKSEIFDDQFSVERPDGSNFTLKIRSTKLEDSAMYFCASSEAPYLEPQHFGDGTRLSIL.

This clonotype was detected only a few times. The rearrangement joins TRBV19 to TRBJ2-5; 8 positions match TRBD2. After removal of 5 bases from V and 5 bases from J, the junction contained 4 bases not matched to a gene. The CDR3 has 13 amino acids. CDR1 LNHDA and CDR2 SQIVND come from the germline V gene (reference sequence). The DNA of the CDR3 is TGTGCCAGTAGTTCGTTAGCGGGGGAGACCCAGTACTTC. This sequence encodes CASSSLAGETQYF.

The table lists this clonotype with many counts. The chain recombines TRBV10-3 with TRBJ2-3; TRBD2 matches 15 bases. CDR1 is ENHRY and CDR2 is SYGVKD in the germline V gene. J lost 5 bases, V lost 4 bases, and 4 bases had no gene match. The CDR3 runs to 16 residues. CDR3 in DNA: TGTGCCATCAGTGGGACTAGCGGGAGGGCTGGAGATACGCAGTATTTT. This gives the protein CAISGTSGRAGDTQYF.

This clonotype was seen ten or more times. The chain is built from TRBV4-1 and TRBJ2-1, with 11 bases aligning to TRBD1. Germline CDR1 reads MGHRA; CDR2 reads YSYEKL. The CDR3 runs 16 residues. The ends lost 3 bases at V and 6 bases at J; junction bases unmatched: 7. The CDR3 reads CASSHIIGTGGNEQFF. CDR3 nucleotide sequence: TGCGCCAGCAGCCATATCATCGGGACAGGGGGCAATGAGCAGTTCTTC.

The chain joins TRBV4-3 to TRBJ2-7; 9 nucleotides line up with TRBD1. The germline CDR1 and CDR2 sequences are LGHNA and YSLEER. This CDR3 region has 16 residues. J gave up 5 bases and V 1 base, and 9 bases lay outside the gene matches. The CDR3 loop is CASSQGSGQGGDEQYF. The DNA of the CDR3 is TGCGCCAGCAGCCAAGGTTCGGGACAGGGTGGGGACGAGCAGTACTTC.

V and J are TRBV5-1 and TRBJ2-1; 13 positions agree with TRBD2. The CDR3 covers 15 residues. Germline CDR1 SGHRS, CDR2 YFSETQ. The J segment lost 8 bases and the V segment lost 4 bases, leaving 6 bases of the junction unmatched. The CDR3 DNA reads TGCGCCAGCAGCGGGACTAGCGGGACTGTGGATGAGCAGTTCTTC. Translation gives CASSGTSGTVDEQFF.

This clonotype was observed a handful of times. V is TRBV3-1 and J is TRBJ2-7; D unresolved. Germline V gene lookup returns CDR1 LGHDT and CDR2 YNNKEL (reference sequence). This CDR3 has 12 residues. V lost 4 bases to trimming and J lost 4 bases, with 8 bases between them. The CDR3 sequence: CASSRFGYEQYF. The CDR3 bases are TGTGCCAGCAGCCGGTTCGGTTACGAGCAGTACTTC.

The chain has TRBV20-1 and TRBJ2-1, with 13 nucleotides matching TRBD2. Germline V CDR1 and CDR2: DFQATT, SNEGSKA (reference sequence). This CDR3 has 15 residues. Unmatched junction bases numbered 7, after V lost 6 bases and J lost 5 bases. DNA for the CDR3: TGCAGTGCCAGAACTAGCGGGAGGGTGGACAATGAGCAGTTCTTC. It codes for CSARTSGRVDNEQFF.

The chain is built from TRBV28 and TRBJ1-1; unclear D gene. The CDR3 runs 12 residues. V dropped 5 bases and J dropped 11 bases, with 15 bases sitting between them. Germline V CDR1 and CDR2: MDHEN, SYDVKM. The CDR3 is CASSPGWAYAFF. The CDR3 nucleotides are TGTGCCAGCAGTCCTGGCTGGGCATACGCTTTCTTT.

This clonotype came up many times. This sequence joins TRBV4-1 and TRBJ2-1; D may be TRBD2 (6 bases). This CDR3 contains 16 residues. CDR1 is MGHRA, CDR2 YSYEKL, per germline. V lost 0 bases and J 4 bases, leaving 13 bases between the germline ends. Written as DNA, the CDR3 is TGCGCCAGCAGCCAAGAAGGCGGGAAAGGGTACAATGAGCAGTTCTTC. This encodes CASSQEGGKGYNEQFF.

This chain connects TRBV7-9 to TRBJ1-6; D is uncertain. The CDR3 covers 15 residues. Trimming pared 3 bases from V and 5 bases from J, leaving 11 bases between. The V gene's germline CDR1 is SEHNR and CDR2 FQNEAQ (reference sequence). The CDR3 DNA sequence: TGTGCCAGCAGCTTTAATCAAGGGCATAATTCACCCCTCCACTTT. Translating it yields CASSFNQGHNSPLHF.

With respect to this clonotype: The germline gene is not matched at one end of the junction; a read error may be the cause. J is TRBJ1-6 and V is TRBV3-1; perhaps TRBD1 as D (6 bases). CDR3 length equals 14 residues. The germline gives CDR1 LGHDT, CDR2 YNNKEL (reference sequence). The DNA of the CDR3 is TGTGCCAGCAGCCTGGGCAGGGGTAATTCACCCCACCACTTT. Amino acid sequence: CASSLGRGNSPHHF.

J is TRBJ2-1 and V is TRBV20-1; D is ambiguous. The length of the CDR3 is 14 residues. Germline CDR1 DFQATT, CDR2 SNEGSKA (reference sequence). The germline V and J ends were trimmed by 6 bases and 10 bases, with 22 bases remaining between them. Written as DNA, the CDR3 is TGCAGTGCCCTTGCGGCAAATAGCCCAACCGAGCAGTTCTTC. This translates into CSALAANSPTEQFF.

V is TRBV7-2 and J is TRBJ2-1; 11 bases match TRBD2. CDR3 length: 16 amino acids. CDR1 SGHTA and CDR2 FQGNSA come from the germline V gene. V gave up 4 bases and J gave up 5 bases; unmatched junction bases: 7. The CDR3 is CASSSPTSGSHNEQFF. CDR3 sequence (DNA): TGTGCCAGCAGCTCGCCCACTAGCGGGAGCCACAATGAGCAGTTCTTC.

This clonotype came up many times. The chain combines TRBV5-1 with TRBJ2-3, with a possible D match to TRBD1 (6 bases). This CDR3 region has 15 residues. The V end was cut by 4 bases, the J end by 3 bases, with 15 bases between. CDR1 is SGHRS and CDR2 is YFSETQ in the germline V gene. The CDR3 region has the DNA TGCGCCAGCAGCCCCGGTAGAGGGGGAACAGATACGCAGTATTTT. This codes for CASSPGRGGTDTQYF.

This clonotype was counted between two and nine times. The chain joins TRBV11-2 to TRBJ2-1; D gene ambiguous. Trimming removed 0 bases from V and 9 bases from J, with 12 bases in between. This CDR3 has 14 amino acids. Germline CDR1 SGHAT, CDR2 FQNNGV. CDR3 in amino acids: CASSLDRNTLEQFF. CDR3 DNA: TGTGCCAGCAGCTTAGACCGGAATACGCTTGAGCAGTTCTTC.

This clonotype occurred many times. The chain is built from TRBV12-3 or TRBV12-4 and TRBJ2-1; 11 nucleotides align to TRBD2. V trimming: 6 bases; J trimming: 9 bases; junction bases outside the gene matches: 13. CDR3 length equals 16 residues. The CDR3 spells CASSPLTSGRGTEQFF. DNA for the CDR3: TGTGCCAGCAGCCCACTTACTAGCGGGAGAGGTACTGAGCAGTTCTTC.

Regarding this clonotype: This may be a read error: a much more frequent sequence differs by one nucleotide. The CDR3 here is CASSAGGTARERYF. DNA of the CDR3: TGTGCCAGCAGCGCGGGGGGGACAGCAAGGGAGCGGTACTTC. The rearrangement joins TRBV9 to TRBJ2-7; D might be TRBD2 (8 bases). This CDR3 has 14 amino acids. Germline CDR1 is SGDLS and CDR2 is YYNGEE.

This clonotype was detected ten times or more. V usage is TRBV6-5 and J usage is TRBJ2-1, with 8 bases matching TRBD2. With V trimmed by 4 bases and J by 5 bases, 7 bases remained unmatched. Germline lookup yields CDR1 MNHEY and CDR2 SVGAGI. This CDR3 is 15 amino acids long. For the CDR3, the DNA is TGTGCCAGCAGTTCCCGAAGCGGGGGACACAATGAGCAGTTCTTC. It yields the protein CASSSRSGGHNEQFF.

The rearrangement links TRBV10-3 to TRBJ1-1; possible D gene TRBD1, 5 bases. The CDR3 totals 15 residues. Trimming stripped 2 bases from V and 2 bases from J, with 12 bases between. CDR1 ENHRY and CDR2 SYGVKD come from the germline V gene. CDR3: CAISEPGQGNTEAFF. CDR3 DNA sequence: TGTGCCATCAGTGAGCCCGGGCAGGGAAACACTGAAGCTTTCTTT.

This clonotype was observed at least ten times. The CDR3 region is CASSPGDSPRQYF. The CDR3 coding sequence is TGTGCCAGCAGCCCGGGGGACTCTCCACGGCAGTACTTC. The chain uses TRBV7-8 and TRBJ2-7; a weak D match, TRBD2 (6 bases). V was clipped by 5 bases and J by 9 bases, with 17 bases between them. Germline CDR1 SGHVS, CDR2 FQNEAQ. The CDR3 sequence is 13 residues long.

There are many counts of this clonotype. The CDR3 sequence is CASSSSGTGSYEQYF. For the CDR3, the DNA is TGTGCCAGTAGTTCCTCCGGGACAGGGTCCTACGAGCAGTACTTC. V and J are TRBV19 and TRBJ2-7; 9 bases align to TRBD1. Germline V gene lookup returns CDR1 LNHDA and CDR2 SQIVND (reference sequence). This CDR3 contains 15 residues. Unmatched junction bases numbered 6, after V lost 5 bases and J lost 1 base.

The table lists this clonotype with many counts. The genes are TRBV6-5 and TRBJ1-6; D is unclear. The V gene lost 0 bases and the J gene lost 8 bases, with 5 bases spanning the gap. This CDR3 has 13 amino acids. Germline CDR1 is MNHEY and CDR2 is SVGAGI. CDR3 nucleotides: TGTGCCAGCAGTTACTCGGGCGATTCACCCCTCCACTTT. Protein: CASSYSGDSPLHF.

This clonotype was picked up many times. The V gene is TRBV18, the J gene TRBJ2-7, with D possibly matching TRBD2 (5 bases). CDR1 and CDR2 (germline): KGHSH, LQKENI. There are 11 residues in the CDR3. The germline V and J ends were trimmed by 8 bases and 2 bases, with 7 bases remaining between them. DNA of the CDR3: TGTGCCAGCGGGAGTGCCTACGAGCAGTACTTC. Encoded protein: CASGSAYEQYF.

This clonotype was seen repeatedly, ten times or more. The V call is TRBV30, the J call TRBJ1-1, with D unresolved. The CDR3 sequence is 15 residues long. V was clipped by 0 bases and J by 0 bases, with 11 bases between them. Per germline, CDR1 GTSNPN and CDR2 SVGIG (reference sequence). Here the CDR3 reads CAWSVNRFLNTEAFF. In nucleotides, the CDR3 is TGTGCCTGGAGTGTCAATAGGTTCCTGAACACTGAAGCTTTCTTT. Using reference TRBV30 and TRBJ1-1 for the parts outside the CDR3, the full variable domain is SQTIHQWPATLVQPVGSPLSLECTVEGTSNPNLYWYRQAAGRGLQLLFYSVGIGQISSEVPQNLSASRPQDRQFILSSKKLLLSDSGFYLCAWSVNRFLNTEAFFGQGTRLTVV.

This clonotype occurred many times. V usage is TRBV7-2 and J usage is TRBJ2-3, with 7 bases fitting TRBD2. The trim removed 1 base at V and 6 bases at J, leaving 13 bases unmatched. This CDR3 has 17 amino acids. Germline CDR1 is SGHTA and CDR2 is FQGNSA. In nucleotides, the CDR3 is TGTGCCAGCAGCTTAGGATTCCTAGCGGCCACCGAGGATACGCAGTATTTT. Translated, it gives CASSLGFLAATEDTQYF.